This TCR beta chain was observed in a study of OX40 agonist ivuxolimab in advanced cancers. The study's findings and limits: Within 6 weeks, CD4+ and CD8+ blood T cells expanded clonally at 0.1 to 3.0 mg/kg.

Of note for this clone: Its target is not known.

Trimming cost V 6 bases and J 0 bases, with 18 bases left between them. The CDR3 is made up of 17 amino acids. Germline CDR1 SGHDT, CDR2 YYEEEE. TCRdb keeps only in-frame clones here, not all; method: immunoSEQ multiplex PCR. The sample includes some 78,000 clones, 88% of them seen just once. The receptor was derived from an adult with an advanced solid tumor such as melanoma, head and neck, liver or kidney cancer. Sequenced material: CD4+ or CD8+ T cells sorted from blood, taken in a trial of the OX40 agonist ivuxolimab. This rearrangement joins TRBV5-6 to TRBJ2-2; no clear D. The CDR3 protein is CASTPSWGTTNTGELFF. CDR3 DNA sequence: TGTGCCAGCACCCCATCGTGGGGTACAACGAACACCGGGGAGCTGTTTTTT.